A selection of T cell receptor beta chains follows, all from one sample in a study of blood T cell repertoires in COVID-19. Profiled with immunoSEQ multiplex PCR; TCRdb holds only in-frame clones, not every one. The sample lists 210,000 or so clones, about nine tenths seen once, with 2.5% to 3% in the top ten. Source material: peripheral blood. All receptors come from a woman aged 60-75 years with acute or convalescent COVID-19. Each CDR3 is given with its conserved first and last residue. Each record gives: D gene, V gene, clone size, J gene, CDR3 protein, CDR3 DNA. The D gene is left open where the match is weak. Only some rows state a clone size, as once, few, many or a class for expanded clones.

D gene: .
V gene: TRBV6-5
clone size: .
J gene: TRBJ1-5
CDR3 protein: CASSSGEVSNQPQHF
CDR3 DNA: TGTGCCAGCAGTTCCGGGGAGGTTAGCAATCAGCCCCAGCATTTT

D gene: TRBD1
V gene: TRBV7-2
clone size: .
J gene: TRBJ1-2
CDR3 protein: CASSSGTGGARGYTF
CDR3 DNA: TGTGCCAGCAGCTCAGGGACAGGGGGCGCGAGAGGCTACACCTTC

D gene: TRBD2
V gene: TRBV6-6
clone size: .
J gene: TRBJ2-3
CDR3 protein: CASSTSGGAGTQYF
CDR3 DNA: TGTGCCAGCTCCACCAGCGGGGGGGCAGGTACGCAGTATTTT

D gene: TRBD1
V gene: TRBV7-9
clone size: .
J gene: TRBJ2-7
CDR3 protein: CASSSGTGTQYF
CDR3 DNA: TGTGCCAGCAGCTCCGGGACAGGGACGCAGTACTTC

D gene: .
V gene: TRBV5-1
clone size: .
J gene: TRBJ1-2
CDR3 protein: CASSLTDSLYGYTF
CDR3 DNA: TGCGCCAGCAGCCTCACGGACAGCCTCTATGGCTACACCTTC

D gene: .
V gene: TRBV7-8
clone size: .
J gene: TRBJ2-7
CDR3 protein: CASSPRVLDEQYF
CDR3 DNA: TGTGCCAGCAGCCCCAGGGTCCTAGACGAGCAGTACTTC

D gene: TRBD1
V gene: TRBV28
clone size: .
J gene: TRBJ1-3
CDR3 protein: CASSLGDRADTIYF
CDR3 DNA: TGTGCCAGCAGTTTGGGGGACAGGGCAGACACCATATATTTT

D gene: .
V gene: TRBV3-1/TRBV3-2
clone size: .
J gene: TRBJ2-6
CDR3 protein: CASSQEAGANVLTF
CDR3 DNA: TGTGCCAGCAGCCAAGAGGCCGGGGCCAACGTCCTGACTTTC

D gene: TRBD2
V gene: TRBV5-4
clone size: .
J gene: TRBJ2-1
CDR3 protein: CASSLGGLVPYNEQFF
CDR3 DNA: TGTGCCAGCAGCTTGGGGGGACTAGTTCCCTACAATGAGCAGTTCTTC

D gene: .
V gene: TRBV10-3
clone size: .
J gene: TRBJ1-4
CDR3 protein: CAISELPGPSEKLFF
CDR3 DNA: TGTGCCATCAGTGAACTACCCGGCCCTAGTGAAAAACTGTTTTTT

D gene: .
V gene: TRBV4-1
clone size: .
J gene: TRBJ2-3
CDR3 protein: CASSQDRGGDTDTQYF
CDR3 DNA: TGCGCCAGCAGCCAAGACAGGGGTGGGGACACAGATACGCAGTATTTT

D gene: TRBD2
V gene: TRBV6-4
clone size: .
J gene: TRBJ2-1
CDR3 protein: CASSDRGLAGNNEQFF
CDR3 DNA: TGTGCCAGCAGTGACCGTGGACTAGCGGGAAACAATGAGCAGTTCTTC

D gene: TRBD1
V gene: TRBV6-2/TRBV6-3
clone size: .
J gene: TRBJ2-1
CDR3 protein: CASSQQGYEQFF
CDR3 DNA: TGTGCCAGCAGTCAACAGGGGTATGAGCAGTTCTTC

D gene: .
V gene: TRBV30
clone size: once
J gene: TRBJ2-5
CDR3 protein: CAWSGGRGETQYF
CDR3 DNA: TGTGCCTGGAGTGGCGGACGGGGGGAGACCCAGTACTTC

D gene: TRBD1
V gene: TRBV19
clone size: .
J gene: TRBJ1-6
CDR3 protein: CASRGQGQYNSPLHF
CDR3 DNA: TGTGCCAGTAGGGGACAGGGGCAATATAATTCACCCCTCCACTTT

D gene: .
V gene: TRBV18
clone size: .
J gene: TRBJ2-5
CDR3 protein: CASSPPSAQETQYF
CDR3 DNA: TGTGCCAGCTCACCACCTAGCGCTCAAGAGACCCAGTACTTC

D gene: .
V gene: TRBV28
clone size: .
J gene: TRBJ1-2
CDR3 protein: CASSFAGIRTGYTF
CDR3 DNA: TGTGCCAGCAGTTTCGCGGGGATTCGGACTGGCTACACCTTC

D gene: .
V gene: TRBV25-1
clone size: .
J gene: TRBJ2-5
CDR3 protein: CATSTAGSQETQYF
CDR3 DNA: TGTGCCACCTCCACGGCGGGCAGCCAAGAGACCCAGTACTTC

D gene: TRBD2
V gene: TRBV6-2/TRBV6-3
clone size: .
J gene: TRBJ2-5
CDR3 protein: CASSYSSSGSRETQYF
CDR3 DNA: TGTGCCAGCAGTTACTCGAGTAGCGGGAGCCGGGAGACCCAGTACTTC

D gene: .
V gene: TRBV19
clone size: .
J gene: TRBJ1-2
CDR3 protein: CASSMVGVHYGYTF
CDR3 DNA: TGTGCCAGTAGTATGGTCGGGGTTCACTATGGCTACACCTTC

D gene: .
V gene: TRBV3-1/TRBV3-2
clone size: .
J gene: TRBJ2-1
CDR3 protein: CASSQIQRLNEQFF
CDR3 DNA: TGTGCCAGCAGCCAAATCCAGCGCCTGAATGAGCAGTTCTTC

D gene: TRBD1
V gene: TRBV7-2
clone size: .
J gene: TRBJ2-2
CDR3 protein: CASSPRTGGTGELFF
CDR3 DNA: TGTGCCAGCAGCCCGAGGACAGGGGGCACCGGGGAGCTGTTTTTT

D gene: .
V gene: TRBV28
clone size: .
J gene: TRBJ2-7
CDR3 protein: CASTPAQGVEAQYF
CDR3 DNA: TGTGCCAGCACCCCCGCCCAAGGGGTTGAGGCGCAGTACTTC

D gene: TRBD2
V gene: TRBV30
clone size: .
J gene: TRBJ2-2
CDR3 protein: CAWGLAGGPKSRGVGELFF
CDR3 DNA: TGTGCCTGGGGACTAGCGGGGGGGCCTAAATCCCGAGGAGTCGGGGAGCTGTTTTTT

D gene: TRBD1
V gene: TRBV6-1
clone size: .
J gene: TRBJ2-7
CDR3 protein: CASSEVEGAAYEQYF
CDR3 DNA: TGTGCCAGCAGTGAAGTTGAGGGGGCGGCCTACGAGCAGTACTTC

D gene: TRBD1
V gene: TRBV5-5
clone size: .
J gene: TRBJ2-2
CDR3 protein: CASSPTTGWNGELFF
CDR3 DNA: TGTGCCAGCAGCCCGACGACAGGGTGGAACGGGGAGCTGTTTTTT

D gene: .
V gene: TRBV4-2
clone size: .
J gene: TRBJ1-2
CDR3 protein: CASSQDRVGYTF
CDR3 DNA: TGTGCCAGCAGCCAAGACAGGGTTGGCTACACCTTC

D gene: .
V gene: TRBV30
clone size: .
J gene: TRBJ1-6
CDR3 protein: CASQGKLSSPLHF
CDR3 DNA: TGTGCCTCCCAGGGGAAGCTTAGCTCACCCCTCCACTTT

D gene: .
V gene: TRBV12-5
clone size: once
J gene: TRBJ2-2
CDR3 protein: CASGLLGWLADTGELFF
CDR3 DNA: TGTGCTAGTGGCCTCCTTGGATGGTTAGCGGACACCGGGGAGCTGTTTTTT

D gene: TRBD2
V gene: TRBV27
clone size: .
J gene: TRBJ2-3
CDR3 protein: CASSLWGRTSGSTDTQYF
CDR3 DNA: TGTGCCAGCAGTTTATGGGGTCGGACTAGCGGAAGCACAGATACGCAGTATTTT

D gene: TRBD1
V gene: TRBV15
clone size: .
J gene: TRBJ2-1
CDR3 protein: CATSREGQVDNEQFF
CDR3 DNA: TGTGCCACCAGCAGAGAGGGACAGGTGGACAATGAGCAGTTCTTC

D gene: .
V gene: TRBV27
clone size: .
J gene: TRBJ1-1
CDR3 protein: CASSPWANTEAFF
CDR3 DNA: TGTGCCAGCAGTCCCTGGGCGAACACTGAAGCTTTCTTT

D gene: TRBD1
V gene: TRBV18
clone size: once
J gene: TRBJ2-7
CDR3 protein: CASSAGQDTYEQYF
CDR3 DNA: TGTGCCAGCTCAGCGGGACAGGACACCTACGAGCAGTACTTC

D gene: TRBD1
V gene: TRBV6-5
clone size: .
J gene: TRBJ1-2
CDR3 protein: CASSDRGAVYGYTF
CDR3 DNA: TGTGCCAGCAGCGACAGGGGGGCGGTATATGGCTACACCTTC

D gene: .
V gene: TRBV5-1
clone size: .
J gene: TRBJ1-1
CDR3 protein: CASSLAEGRGAEAFF
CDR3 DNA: TGCGCCAGCAGCTTGGCCGAGGGGCGGGGAGCTGAAGCTTTCTTT

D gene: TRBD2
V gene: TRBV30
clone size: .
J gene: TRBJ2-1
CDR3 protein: CAWSSRLSQREYNEQFF
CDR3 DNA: TGTGCCTGGAGTTCACGCTTAAGCCAGCGGGAGTACAATGAGCAGTTCTTC

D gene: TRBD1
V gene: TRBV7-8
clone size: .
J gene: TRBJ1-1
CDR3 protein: CASSLSKGRTGTGGRNTEAFF
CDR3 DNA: TGTGCCAGCAGCTTATCAAAGGGAAGAACCGGGACAGGGGGTCGGAACACTGAAGCTTTCTTT

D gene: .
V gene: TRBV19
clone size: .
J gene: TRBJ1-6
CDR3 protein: CASGGGETNSPLHF
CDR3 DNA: TGTGCCAGTGGGGGGGGAGAAACTAATTCACCCCTCCACTTT

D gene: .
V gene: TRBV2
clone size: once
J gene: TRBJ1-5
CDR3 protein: CASSENQGPGQPQHF
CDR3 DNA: TGTGCCAGCAGTGAAAACCAGGGGCCGGGGCAGCCCCAGCATTTT

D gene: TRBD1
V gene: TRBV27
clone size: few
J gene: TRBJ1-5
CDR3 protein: CASRRQGGNQPQHF
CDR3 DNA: TGTGCCAGCAGACGACAGGGGGGCAATCAGCCCCAGCATTTT

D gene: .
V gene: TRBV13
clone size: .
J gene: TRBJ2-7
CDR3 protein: CASSLLGAALYEQYF
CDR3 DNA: TGTGCCAGCAGCTTATTAGGTGCGGCCCTCTACGAGCAGTACTTC

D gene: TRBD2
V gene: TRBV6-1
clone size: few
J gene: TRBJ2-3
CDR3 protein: CASSEIRGVITDTQYF
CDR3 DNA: TGTGCCAGCAGTGAAATCCGGGGGGTAATCACAGATACGCAGTATTTT

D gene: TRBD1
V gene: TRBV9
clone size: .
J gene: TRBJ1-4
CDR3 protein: CASSVGPFGQGFKKLFF
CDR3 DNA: TGTGCCAGCAGCGTAGGACCTTTTGGACAGGGCTTCAAAAAACTGTTTTTT

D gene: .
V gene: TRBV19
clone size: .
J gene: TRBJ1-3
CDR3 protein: CASSISGRSGNTIYF
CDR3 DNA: TGTGCCAGTAGTATAAGCGGGCGCTCTGGAAACACCATATATTTT

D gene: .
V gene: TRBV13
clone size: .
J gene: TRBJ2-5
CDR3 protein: CASSLGPDGGSRGTQYF
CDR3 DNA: TGTGCCAGCAGCTTAGGCCCTGACGGGGGTTCCCGGGGGACCCAGTACTTC

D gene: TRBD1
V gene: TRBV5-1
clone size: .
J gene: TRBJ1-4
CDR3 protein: CASSLGQGNEKLFF
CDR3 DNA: TGCGCCAGCAGCCTGGGACAGGGTAATGAAAAACTGTTTTTT

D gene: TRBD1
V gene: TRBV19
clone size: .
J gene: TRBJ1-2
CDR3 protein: CASSIDGTAGYTF
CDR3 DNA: TGTGCCAGTAGTATAGATGGGACAGCTGGCTACACCTTC

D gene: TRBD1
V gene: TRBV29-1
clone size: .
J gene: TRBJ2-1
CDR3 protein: CSVEGTGKGYNEQFF
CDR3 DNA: TGCAGCGTTGAAGGGACAGGGAAGGGCTACAATGAGCAGTTCTTC

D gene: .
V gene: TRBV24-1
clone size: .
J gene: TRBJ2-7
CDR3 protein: CATSGPRLGQSYYEQYF
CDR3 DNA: TGTGCCACCAGTGGACCCAGGTTGGGGCAGTCTTACTACGAGCAGTACTTC

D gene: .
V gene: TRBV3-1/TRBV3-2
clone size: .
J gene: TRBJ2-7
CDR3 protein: CASSQAGGNYEQYF
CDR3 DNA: TGTGCCAGCAGCCAAGCAGGGGGGAACTACGAGCAGTACTTC

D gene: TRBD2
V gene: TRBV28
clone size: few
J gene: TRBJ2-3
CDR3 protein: CASSLFSREGLGKDTQYF
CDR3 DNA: TGTGCCAGCAGTTTATTCTCGCGGGAGGGCCTAGGGAAAGATACGCAGTATTTT

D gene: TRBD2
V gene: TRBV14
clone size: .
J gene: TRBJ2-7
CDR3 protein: CASSPSGGARGSEQYF
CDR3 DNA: TGTGCCAGCAGCCCATCCGGGGGGGCCCGGGGCTCCGAGCAGTACTTC

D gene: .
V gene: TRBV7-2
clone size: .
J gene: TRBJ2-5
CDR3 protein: CASSRQGRIQETQYF
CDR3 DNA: TGTGCCAGCAGCCGCCAGGGCAGGATCCAAGAGACCCAGTACTTC

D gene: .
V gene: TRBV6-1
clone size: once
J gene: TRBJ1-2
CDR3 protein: CASSEAPTVRNGYTF
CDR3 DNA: TGTGCCAGCAGTGAAGCCCCGACAGTTCGGAATGGCTACACCTTC

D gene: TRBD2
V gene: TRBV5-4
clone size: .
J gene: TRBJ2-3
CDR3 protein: CASSLGLATDTQYF
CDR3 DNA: TGTGCCAGCAGCTTGGGACTAGCCACAGATACGCAGTATTTT

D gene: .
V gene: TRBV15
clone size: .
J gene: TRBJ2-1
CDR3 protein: CATSPGVAYNEQFF
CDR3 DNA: TGTGCCACCAGCCCGGGAGTCGCCTACAATGAGCAGTTCTTC

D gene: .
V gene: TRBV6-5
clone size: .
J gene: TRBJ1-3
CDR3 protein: CASSFRGAWTGNTIYF
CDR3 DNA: TGTGCCAGCAGTTTTCGGGGAGCCTGGACTGGAAACACCATATATTTT